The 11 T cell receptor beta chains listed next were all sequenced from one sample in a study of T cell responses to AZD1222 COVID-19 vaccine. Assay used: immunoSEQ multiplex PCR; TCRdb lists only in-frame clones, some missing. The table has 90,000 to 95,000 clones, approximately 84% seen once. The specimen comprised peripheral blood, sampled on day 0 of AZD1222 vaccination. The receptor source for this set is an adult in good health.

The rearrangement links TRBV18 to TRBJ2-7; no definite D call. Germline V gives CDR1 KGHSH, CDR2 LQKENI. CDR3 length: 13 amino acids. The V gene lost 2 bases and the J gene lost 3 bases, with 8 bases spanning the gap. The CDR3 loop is CASSPGVDYEQYF. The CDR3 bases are TGTGCCAGCTCACCAGGTGTCGACTACGAGCAGTACTTC.

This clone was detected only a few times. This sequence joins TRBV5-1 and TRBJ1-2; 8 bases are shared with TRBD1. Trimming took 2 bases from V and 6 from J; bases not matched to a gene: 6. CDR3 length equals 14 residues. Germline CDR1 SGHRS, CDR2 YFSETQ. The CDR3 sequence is CASSFQGAGDGYTF. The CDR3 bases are TGCGCCAGCAGCTTCCAGGGGGCAGGGGATGGCTACACCTTC.

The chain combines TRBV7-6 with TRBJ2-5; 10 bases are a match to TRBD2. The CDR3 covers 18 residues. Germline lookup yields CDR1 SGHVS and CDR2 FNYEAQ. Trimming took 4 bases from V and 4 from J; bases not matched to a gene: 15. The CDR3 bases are TGTGCCAGCAGCTCGCCTTGGGTGTCTAGCGGGAGAAGAGAGACCCAGTACTTC. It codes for CASSSPWVSSGRRETQYF.

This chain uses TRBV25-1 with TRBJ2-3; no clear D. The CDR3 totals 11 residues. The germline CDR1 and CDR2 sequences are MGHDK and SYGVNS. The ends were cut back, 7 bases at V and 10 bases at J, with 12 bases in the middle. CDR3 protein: CASITRWPQYF. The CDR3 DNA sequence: TGTGCCAGCATCACACGGTGGCCGCAGTATTTT.

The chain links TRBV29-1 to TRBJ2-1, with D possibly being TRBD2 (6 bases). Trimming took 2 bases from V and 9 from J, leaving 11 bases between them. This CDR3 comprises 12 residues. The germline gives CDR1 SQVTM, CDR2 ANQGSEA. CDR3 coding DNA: TGCAGCGTTGAACGGGAGCGAGGTGAGCAGTTCTTC. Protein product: CSVERERGEQFF.

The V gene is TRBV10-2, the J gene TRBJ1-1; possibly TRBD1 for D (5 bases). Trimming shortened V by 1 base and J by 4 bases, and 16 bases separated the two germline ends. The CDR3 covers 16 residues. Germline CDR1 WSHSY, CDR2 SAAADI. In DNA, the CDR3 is TGCGCCAGCAGTGAGTTGCGGGGGGAGGGGATCACTGAAGCTTTCTTT. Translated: CASSELRGEGITEAFF.

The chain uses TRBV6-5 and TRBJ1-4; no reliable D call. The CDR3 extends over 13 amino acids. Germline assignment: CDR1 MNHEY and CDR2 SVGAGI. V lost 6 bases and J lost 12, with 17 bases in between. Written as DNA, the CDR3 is TGTGCCAGCAGCCCCGGAAGAGGAGAGGAACTGTTTTTT. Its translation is CASSPGRGEELFF.

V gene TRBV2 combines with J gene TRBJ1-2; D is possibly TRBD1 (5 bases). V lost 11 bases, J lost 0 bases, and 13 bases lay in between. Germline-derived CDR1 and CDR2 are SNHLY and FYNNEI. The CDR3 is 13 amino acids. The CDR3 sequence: CAGSAGANYGYTF. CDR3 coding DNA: TGTGCCGGATCCGCGGGGGCTAACTATGGCTACACCTTC. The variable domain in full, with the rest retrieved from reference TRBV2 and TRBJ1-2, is EPEVTQTPSHQVTQMGQEVILRCVPISNHLYFYWYRQILGQKVEFLVSFYNNEISEKSEIFDDQFSVERPDGSNFTLKIRSTKLEDSAMYFCAGSAGANYGYTFGSGTRLTVV.

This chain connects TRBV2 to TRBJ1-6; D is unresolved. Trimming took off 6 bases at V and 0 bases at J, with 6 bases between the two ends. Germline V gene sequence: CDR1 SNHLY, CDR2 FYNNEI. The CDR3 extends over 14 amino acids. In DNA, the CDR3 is TGTGCCAGCAGGGTGGGCTCCTATAATTCACCCCTCCACTTT. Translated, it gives CASRVGSYNSPLHF.

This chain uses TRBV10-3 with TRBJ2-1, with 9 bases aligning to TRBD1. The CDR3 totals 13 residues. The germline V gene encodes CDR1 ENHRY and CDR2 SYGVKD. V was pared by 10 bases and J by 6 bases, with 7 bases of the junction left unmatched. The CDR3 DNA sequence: TGTGCCACCGAGACAGGGGGATCCAATGAGCAGTTCTTC. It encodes CATETGGSNEQFF.

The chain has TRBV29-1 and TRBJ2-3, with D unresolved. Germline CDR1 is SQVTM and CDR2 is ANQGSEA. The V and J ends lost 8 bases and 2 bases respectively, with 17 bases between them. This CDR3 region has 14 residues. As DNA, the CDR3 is TGCAGCCTTCGGGCCGCCAGCCCCACAGATACGCAGTATTTT. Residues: CSLRAASPTDTQYF.